This T cell receptor beta chain was documented in a study of shared clonotypes between healthy human individuals. Study-wide points: Only blood samples were collected, and tissue repertoires likely differ.

As for this clone: Its cognate antigen is unknown.

It was at deep level that the assay was run. Under the authors' procedure: Filtering differed, since immunoSEQ gave only junction sequences and no quality scores. Profiled with immunoSEQ multiplex PCR; TCRdb holds only in-frame clones, not every one. Clone size and V and J calls were adopted from that table, with D and trimming inferred from the DNA. The repertoire holds about 730,000 clones, with about two thirds as singletons. V lost 0 bases and J 0 bases, leaving 16 bases between the germline ends. The CDR3 consists of 18 residues. Germline lookup yields CDR1 SGDLS and CDR2 YYNGEE. The TCR sequence derives from a woman aged 25 to 39 in good health. Input material: memory CD4+ T cells sorted from blood. Subset described: CD45RA-negative fraction. The rearrangement uses TRBV9 and TRBJ1-3, with D tentatively TRBD1 (5 bases). CDR3 residues: CASSVDPGTLASGNTIYF. CDR3 in DNA: TGTGCCAGCAGCGTAGATCCAGGGACGTTAGCCTCTGGAAACACCATATATTTT.